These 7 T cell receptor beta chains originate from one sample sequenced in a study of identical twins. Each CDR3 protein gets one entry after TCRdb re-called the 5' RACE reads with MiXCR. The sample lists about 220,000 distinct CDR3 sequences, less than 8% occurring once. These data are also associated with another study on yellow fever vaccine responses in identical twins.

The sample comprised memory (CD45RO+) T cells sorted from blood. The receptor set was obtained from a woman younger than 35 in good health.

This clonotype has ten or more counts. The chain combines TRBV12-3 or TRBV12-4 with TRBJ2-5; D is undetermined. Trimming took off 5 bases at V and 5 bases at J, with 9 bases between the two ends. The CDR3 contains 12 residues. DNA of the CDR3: TGTGCCAGCAGTACTGGTTATGAGACCCAGTACTTC. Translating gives CASSTGYETQYF.

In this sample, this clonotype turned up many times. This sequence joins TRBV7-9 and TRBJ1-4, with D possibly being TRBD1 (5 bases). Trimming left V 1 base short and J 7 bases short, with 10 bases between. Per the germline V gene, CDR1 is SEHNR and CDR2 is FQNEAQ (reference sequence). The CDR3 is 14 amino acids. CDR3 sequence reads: CASSLDRSAEKLFF. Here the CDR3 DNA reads TGTGCCAGCAGCTTAGACAGGTCGGCTGAAAAACTGTTTTTT.

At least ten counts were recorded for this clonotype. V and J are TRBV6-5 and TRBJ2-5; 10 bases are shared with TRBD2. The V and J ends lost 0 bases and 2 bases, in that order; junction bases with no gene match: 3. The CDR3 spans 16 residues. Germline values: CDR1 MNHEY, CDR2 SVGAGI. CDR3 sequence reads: CASSYSKAGGQETQYF. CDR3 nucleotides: TGTGCCAGCAGTTACTCGAAAGCGGGGGGGCAAGAGACCCAGTACTTC.

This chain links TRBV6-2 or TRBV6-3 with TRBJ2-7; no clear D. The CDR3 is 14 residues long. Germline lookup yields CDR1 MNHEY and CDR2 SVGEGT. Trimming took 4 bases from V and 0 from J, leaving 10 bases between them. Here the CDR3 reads CASSSGWVSYEQYF. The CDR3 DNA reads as TGTGCCAGCAGTTCTGGTTGGGTCTCCTACGAGCAGTACTTC.

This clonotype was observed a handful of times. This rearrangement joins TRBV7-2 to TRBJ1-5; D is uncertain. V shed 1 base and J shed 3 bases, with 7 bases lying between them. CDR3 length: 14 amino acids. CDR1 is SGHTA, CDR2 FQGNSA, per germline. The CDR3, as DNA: TGTGCCAGCAGCTTAGGGTTAGCCAATCAGCCCCAGCATTTT. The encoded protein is CASSLGLANQPQHF.

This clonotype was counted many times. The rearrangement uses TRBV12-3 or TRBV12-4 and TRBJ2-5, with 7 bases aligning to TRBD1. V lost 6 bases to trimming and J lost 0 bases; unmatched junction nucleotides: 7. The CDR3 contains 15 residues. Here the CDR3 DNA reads TGTGCCAGCAGCCGTGGACAGGCTAACCAAGAGACCCAGTACTTC. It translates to CASSRGQANQETQYF.

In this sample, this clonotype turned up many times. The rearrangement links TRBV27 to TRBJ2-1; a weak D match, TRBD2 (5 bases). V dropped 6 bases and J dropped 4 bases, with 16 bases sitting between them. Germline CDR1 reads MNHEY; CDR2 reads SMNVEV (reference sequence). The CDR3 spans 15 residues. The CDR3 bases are TGTGCCAGCAGGCCGAGCGGAGGAGAGTACAATGAGCAGTTCTTC. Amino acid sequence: CASRPSGGEYNEQFF.